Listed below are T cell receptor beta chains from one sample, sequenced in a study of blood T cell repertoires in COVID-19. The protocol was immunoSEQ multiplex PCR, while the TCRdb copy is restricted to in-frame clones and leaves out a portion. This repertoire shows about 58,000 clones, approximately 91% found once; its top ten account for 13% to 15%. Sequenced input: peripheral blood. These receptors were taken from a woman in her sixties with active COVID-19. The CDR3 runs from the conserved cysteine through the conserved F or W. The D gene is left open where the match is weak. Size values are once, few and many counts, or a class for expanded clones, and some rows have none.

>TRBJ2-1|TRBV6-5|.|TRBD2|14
CASSQGTSMNEQFF
TGTGCCAGCAGCCAGGGGACTAGCATGAATGAGCAGTTCTTC
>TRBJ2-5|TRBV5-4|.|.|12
CASSFGLETQYF
TGTGCCAGCAGCTTCGGGTTGGAGACCCAGTACTTC
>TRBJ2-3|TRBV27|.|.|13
CASSSAGRDTQYF
TGTGCCAGCAGTTCGGCGGGGCGAGATACGCAGTATTTT
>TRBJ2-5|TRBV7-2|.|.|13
CASSLGGRETQYF
TGTGCCAGCAGCTTAGGGGGCCGGGAGACCCAGTACTTC
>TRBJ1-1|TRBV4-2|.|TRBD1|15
CASSPRDRVDTEAFF
TGTGCCAGCAGCCCCCGGGACAGGGTTGACACTGAAGCTTTCTTT
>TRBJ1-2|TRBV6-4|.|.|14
CASSDEASSRGYTF
TGTGCCAGCAGTGACGAGGCCTCCAGCCGGGGCTACACCTTC
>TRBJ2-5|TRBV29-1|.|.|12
CSGRSSGETQYF
TGCAGTGGAAGGAGCTCCGGGGAGACCCAGTACTTC
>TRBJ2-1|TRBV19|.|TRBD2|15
CASSQWSGASGEQFF
TGTGCCAGTAGTCAATGGAGCGGGGCCTCCGGTGAGCAGTTCTTC
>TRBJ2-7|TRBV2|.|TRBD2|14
CASSDQGLVYEQYF
TGTGCCAGCAGTGATCAGGGACTAGTCTACGAGCAGTACTTC
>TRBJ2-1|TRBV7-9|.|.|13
CASSLASGNEQFF
TGTGCCAGCAGCTTAGCGTCGGGAAATGAGCAGTTCTTC
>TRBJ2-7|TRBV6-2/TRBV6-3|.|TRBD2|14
CASSPQTSGYEQYF
TGTGCCAGCAGCCCCCAGACTAGCGGCTACGAGCAGTACTTC
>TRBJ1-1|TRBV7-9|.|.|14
CASSPQGRGTEAFF
TGTGCCAGCAGCCCTCAGGGGAGAGGGACTGAAGCTTTCTTT
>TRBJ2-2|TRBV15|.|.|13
CATSGRNTGELFF
TGTGCCACCAGCGGCCGTAACACCGGGGAGCTGTTTTTT
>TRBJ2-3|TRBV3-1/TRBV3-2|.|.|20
CASSPYPRVVDYSSKDTQYF
TGTGCCAGCAGCCCTTACCCCCGCGTCGTGGACTACTCATCGAAAGATACGCAGTATTTT
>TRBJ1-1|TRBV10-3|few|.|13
CAISSGVRTEAFF
TGTGCCATCAGTTCAGGGGTAAGGACTGAAGCTTTCTTT
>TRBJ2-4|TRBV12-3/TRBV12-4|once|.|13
CASGGLAKNIQYF
TGTGCCAGCGGAGGACTAGCCAAAAACATTCAGTACTTC
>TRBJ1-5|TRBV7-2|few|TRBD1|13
CASSLGQLEPQHF
TGTGCCAGCAGCTTGGGACAGTTAGAGCCCCAGCATTTT
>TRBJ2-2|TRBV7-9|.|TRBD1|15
CASSLDRSNTGELFF
TGTGCCAGCAGCTTGGACAGGTCGAACACCGGGGAGCTGTTTTTT
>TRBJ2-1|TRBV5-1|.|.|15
CASSTQLNPEGVQFF
TGCGCCAGCAGCACCCAGTTGAACCCGGAGGGCGTGCAGTTCTTC
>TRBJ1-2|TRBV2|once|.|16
CASSEREGRAGYGYTF
TGTGCCAGCAGTGAAAGGGAAGGACGGGCGGGCTATGGCTACACCTTC
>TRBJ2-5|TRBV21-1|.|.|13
CASSKRSQETQYF
TGTGCCAGCAGCAAGAGGTCCCAAGAGACCCAGTACTTC
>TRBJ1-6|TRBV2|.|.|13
CASLQGVSSPLHF
TGTGCCAGCTTACAAGGGGTTAGTTCACCCCTCCACTTT
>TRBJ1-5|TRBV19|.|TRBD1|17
CASSPSDRGSSNQPQHF
TGTGCCAGTAGTCCCTCGGACAGGGGGTCTAGCAATCAGCCCCAGCATTTT
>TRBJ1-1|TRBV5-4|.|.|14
CASSLKQGSTEAFF
TGTGCCAGCAGCTTGAAGCAGGGAAGCACTGAAGCTTTCTTT
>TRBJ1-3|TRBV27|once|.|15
CASSLSWSLGNTIYF
TGTGCCAGCAGTTTATCCTGGAGTCTAGGAAACACCATATATTTT
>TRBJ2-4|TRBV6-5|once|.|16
CASSYSGTLAKNIQYF
TGTGCCAGCAGTTACTCGGGGACTCTAGCCAAAAACATTCAGTACTTC
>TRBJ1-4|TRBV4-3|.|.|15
CASSQEGRGGEKLFF
TGCGCCAGCAGCCAAGAGGGGAGGGGGGGCGAAAAACTGTTTTTT
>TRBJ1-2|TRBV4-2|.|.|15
CASSRDSNQRDGYTF
TGTGCCAGCAGCCGAGACAGTAACCAGCGGGATGGCTACACCTTC
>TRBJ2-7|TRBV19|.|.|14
CASSTWGGRHEQYF
TGTGCCAGTAGTACCTGGGGGGGCCGACACGAGCAGTACTTC
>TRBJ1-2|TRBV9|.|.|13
CASSVVAGEGYTF
TGTGCCAGCAGCGTAGTTGCAGGGGAAGGCTACACCTTC
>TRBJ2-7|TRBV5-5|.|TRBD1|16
CASSKNRGLSLYEQYF
TGTGCCAGCAGCAAAAACAGGGGGTTGAGTCTGTACGAGCAGTACTTC
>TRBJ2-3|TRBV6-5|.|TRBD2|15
CASRATSGVLGAQYF
TGTGCCAGCAGGGCTACTAGCGGGGTCCTTGGTGCGCAGTATTTT
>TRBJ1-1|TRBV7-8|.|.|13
CASSFWGNTEAFF
TGTGCCAGCAGCTTCTGGGGCAACACTGAAGCTTTCTTT
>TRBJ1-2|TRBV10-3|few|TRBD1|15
CAISPMTGGGYGYTF
TGTGCCATCAGTCCCATGACAGGGGGTGGATATGGCTACACCTTC
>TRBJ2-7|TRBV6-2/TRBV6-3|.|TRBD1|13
CASSRDSGGQQYF
TGTGCCAGCAGTCGGGACAGTGGGGGTCAGCAGTACTTC
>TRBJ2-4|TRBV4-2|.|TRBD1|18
CASSQALRLRGLRDIQYF
TGTGCCAGCAGCCAAGCCCTACGACTCAGGGGGCTAAGAGACATTCAGTACTTC
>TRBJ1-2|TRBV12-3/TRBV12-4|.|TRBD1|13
CASSPDRAYGYTF
TGTGCCAGCAGTCCGGACAGGGCCTATGGCTACACCTTC